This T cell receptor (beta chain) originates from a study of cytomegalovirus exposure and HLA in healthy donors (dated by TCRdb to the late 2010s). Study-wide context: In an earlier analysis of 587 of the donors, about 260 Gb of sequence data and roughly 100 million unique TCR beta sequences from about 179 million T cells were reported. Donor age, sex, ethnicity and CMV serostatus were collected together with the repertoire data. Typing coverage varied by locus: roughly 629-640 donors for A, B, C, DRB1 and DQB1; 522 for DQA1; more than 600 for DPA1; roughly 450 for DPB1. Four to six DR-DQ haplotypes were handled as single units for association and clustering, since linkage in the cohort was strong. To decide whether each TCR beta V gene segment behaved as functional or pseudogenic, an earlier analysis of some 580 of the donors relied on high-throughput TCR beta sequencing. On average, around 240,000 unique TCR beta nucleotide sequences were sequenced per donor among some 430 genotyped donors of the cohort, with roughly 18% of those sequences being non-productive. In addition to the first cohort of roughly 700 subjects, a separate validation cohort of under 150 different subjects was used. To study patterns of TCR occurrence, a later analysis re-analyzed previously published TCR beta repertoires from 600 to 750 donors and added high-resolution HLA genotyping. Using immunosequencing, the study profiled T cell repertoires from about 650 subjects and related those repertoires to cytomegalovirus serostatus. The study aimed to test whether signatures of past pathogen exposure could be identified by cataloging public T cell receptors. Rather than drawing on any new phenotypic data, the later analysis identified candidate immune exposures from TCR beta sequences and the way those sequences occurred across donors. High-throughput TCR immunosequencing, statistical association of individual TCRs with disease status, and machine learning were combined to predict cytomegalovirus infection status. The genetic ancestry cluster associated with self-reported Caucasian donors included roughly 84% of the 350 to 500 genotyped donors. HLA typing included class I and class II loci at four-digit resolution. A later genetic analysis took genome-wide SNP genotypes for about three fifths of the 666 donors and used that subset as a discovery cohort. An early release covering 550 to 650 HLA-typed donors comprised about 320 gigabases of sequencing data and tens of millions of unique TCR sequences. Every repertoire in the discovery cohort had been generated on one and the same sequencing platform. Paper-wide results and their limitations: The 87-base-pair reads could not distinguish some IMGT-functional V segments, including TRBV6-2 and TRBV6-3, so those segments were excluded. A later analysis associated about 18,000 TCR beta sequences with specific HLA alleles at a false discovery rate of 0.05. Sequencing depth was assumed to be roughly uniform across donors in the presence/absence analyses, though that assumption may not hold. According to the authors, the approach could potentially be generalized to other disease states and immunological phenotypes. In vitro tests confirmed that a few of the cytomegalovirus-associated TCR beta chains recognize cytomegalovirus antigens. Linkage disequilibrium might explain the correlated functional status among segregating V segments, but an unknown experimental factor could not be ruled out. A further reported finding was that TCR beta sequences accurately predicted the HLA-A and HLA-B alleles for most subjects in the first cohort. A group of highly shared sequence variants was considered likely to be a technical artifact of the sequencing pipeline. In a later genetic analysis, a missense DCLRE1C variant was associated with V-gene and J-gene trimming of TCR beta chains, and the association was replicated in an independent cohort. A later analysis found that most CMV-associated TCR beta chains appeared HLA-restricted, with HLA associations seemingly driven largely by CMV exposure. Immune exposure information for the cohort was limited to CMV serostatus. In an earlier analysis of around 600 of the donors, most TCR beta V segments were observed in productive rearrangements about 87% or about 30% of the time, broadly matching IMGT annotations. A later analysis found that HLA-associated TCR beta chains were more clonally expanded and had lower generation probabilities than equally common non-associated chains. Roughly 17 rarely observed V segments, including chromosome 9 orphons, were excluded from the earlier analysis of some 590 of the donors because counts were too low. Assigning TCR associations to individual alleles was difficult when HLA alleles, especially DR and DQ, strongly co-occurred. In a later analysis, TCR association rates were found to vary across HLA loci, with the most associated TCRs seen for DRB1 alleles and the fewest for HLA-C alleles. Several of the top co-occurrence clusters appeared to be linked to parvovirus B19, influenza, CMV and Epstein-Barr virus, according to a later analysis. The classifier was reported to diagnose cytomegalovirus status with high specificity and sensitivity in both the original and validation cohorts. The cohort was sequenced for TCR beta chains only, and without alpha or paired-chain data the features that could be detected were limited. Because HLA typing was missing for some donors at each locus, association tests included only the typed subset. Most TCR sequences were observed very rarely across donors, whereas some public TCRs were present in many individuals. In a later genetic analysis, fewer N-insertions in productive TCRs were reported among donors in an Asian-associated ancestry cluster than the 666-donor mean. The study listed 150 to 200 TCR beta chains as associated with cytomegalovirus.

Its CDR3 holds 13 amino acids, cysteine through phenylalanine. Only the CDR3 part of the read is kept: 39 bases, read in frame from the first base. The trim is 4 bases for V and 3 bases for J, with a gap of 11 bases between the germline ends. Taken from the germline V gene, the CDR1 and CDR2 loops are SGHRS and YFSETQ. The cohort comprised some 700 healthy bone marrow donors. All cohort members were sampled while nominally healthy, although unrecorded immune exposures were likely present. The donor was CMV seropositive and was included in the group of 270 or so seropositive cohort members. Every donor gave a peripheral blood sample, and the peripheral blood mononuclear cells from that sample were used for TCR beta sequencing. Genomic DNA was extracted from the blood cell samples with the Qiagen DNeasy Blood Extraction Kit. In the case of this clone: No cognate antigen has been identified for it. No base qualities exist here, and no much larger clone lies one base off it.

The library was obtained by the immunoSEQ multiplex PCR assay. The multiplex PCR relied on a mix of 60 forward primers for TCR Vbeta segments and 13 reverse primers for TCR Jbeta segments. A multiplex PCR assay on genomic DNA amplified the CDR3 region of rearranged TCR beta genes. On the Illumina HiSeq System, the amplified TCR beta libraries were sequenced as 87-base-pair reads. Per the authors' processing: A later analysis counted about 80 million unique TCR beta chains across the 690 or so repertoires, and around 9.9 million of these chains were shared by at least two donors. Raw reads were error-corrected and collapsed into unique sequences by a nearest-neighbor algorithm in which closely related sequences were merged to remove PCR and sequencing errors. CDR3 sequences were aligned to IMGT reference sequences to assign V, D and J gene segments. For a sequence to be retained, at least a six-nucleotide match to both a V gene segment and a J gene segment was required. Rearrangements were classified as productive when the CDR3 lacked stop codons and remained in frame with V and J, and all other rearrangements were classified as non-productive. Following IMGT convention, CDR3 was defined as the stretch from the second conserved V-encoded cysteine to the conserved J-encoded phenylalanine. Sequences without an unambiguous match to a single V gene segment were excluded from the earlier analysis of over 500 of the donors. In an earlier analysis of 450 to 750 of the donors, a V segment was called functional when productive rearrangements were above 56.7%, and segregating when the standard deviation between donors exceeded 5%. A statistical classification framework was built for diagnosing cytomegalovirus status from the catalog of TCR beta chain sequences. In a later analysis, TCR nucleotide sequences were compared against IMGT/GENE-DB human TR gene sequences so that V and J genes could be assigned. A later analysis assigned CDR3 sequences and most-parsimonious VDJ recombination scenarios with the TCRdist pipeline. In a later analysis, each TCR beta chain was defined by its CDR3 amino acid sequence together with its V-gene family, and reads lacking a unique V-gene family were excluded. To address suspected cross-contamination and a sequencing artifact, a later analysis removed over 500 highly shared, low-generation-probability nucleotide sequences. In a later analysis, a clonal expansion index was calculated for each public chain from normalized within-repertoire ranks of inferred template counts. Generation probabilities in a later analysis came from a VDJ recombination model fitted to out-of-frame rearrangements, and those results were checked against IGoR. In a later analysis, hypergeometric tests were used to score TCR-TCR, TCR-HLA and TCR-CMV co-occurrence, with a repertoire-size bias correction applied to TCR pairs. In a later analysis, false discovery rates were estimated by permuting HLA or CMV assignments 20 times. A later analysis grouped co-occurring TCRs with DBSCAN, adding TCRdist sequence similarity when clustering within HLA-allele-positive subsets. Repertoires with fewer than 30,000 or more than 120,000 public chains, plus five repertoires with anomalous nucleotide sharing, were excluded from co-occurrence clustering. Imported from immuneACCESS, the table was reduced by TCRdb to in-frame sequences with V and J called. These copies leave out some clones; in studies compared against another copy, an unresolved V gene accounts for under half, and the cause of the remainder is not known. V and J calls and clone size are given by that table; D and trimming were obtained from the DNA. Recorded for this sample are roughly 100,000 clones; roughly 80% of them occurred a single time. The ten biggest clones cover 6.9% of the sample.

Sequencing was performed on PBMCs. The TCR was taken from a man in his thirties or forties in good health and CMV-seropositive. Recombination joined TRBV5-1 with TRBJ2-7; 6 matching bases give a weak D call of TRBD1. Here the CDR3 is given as CASSTTGNYEQYF. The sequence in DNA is TGCGCCAGCAGCACCACAGGGAACTACGAGCAGTACTTC. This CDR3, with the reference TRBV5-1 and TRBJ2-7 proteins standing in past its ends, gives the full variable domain KAGVTQTPRYLIKTRGQQVTLSCSPISGHRSVSWYQQTPGQGLQFLFEYFSETQRNKGNFPGRFSGRQFSNSRSEMNVSTLELGDSALYLCASSTTGNYEQYFGPGTRLTVT.